This T cell receptor (beta chain) emerged from a study of breast tumors, draining lymph nodes, adjacent tissues. Study results and caveats: Compared with lymph nodes, tumors were less diverse; compared with nontumor tissue, more. Data only fit, rather than demonstrated, lymph node origin of most tumor T cells. Data fit most tumor T cells coming from lymph node, expanding in tumor.

Using its own MiXCR run on the multiplex PCR reads, TCRdb lists one record per CDR3 protein. Among around 16,000 distinct CDR3 sequences listed, 52% were seen once. V lost 0 bases, J lost 4 bases, and 8 bases lay in between. This CDR3 is 13 amino acids long. Germline V gene sequence: CDR1 SGHRS, CDR2 YFSETQ. Relative to its sample, this clonotype is medium-sized. No antigen is known for it. The sample consisted of tumor-adjacent breast tissue. This clonotype was obtained from a female donor with breast cancer. Some clones in this sample may be carry-over from other donors' samples. This chain uses TRBV5-1 with TRBJ2-7, with D uncertain. CDR3 nucleotide sequence: TGCGCCAGCAGCTTGGGACGGAATTACGAGCAGTACTTC. This sequence encodes CASSLGRNYEQYF.